Listed below are T cell receptor beta chains from one sample, sequenced in a study of CD8 T cells in Susac syndrome. TCRdb re-called the immunoSEQ multiplex PCR reads with MiXCR, one entry per CDR3 protein. The repertoire holds about 130,000 distinct CDR3 sequences, with under 95% as singletons. The sequenced material came from CD8+ T cells from PBMCs. Receptor source: a human donor with multiple sclerosis. CDR3s include the opening cysteine and the closing phenylalanine or tryptophan. Fields, in order: D gene, clone size, V gene, J gene, CDR3 DNA, CDR3 protein. The D gene is left open where the match is weak. Clone size is shown for a subset of rows, as once, few, many or a class of expanded clone.

D gene: -
clone size: -
V gene: TRBV6-6
J gene: TRBJ1-5
CDR3 DNA: TGTGCCAGCAGTTACTCGATAGGGGTTTCGCAGCCCCAGCATTTT
CDR3 protein: CASSYSIGVSQPQHF

D gene: -
clone size: -
V gene: TRBV7-2
J gene: TRBJ2-1
CDR3 DNA: TGTGCCAGCAGCTTAGTGTTGGGACGGGCCTCCAATGAGCAGTTCTTC
CDR3 protein: CASSLVLGRASNEQFF

D gene: -
clone size: -
V gene: TRBV5-1
J gene: TRBJ2-1
CDR3 DNA: TGCGCCAGCAGCTTTTCCCAGGCCTACAATGAGCAGTTCTTC
CDR3 protein: CASSFSQAYNEQFF

D gene: TRBD2
clone size: -
V gene: TRBV4-1
J gene: TRBJ2-7
CDR3 DNA: TGCGCCAGCAGCCAGTCAATAGCGGGAGCTTACGAGCAGTACTTC
CDR3 protein: CASSQSIAGAYEQYF

D gene: TRBD1
clone size: -
V gene: TRBV7-2
J gene: TRBJ2-5
CDR3 DNA: TGTGCCAGCAGCATACAGGGGTGGCAAGAGACCCAGTACTTC
CDR3 protein: CASSIQGWQETQYF

D gene: -
clone size: few
V gene: TRBV6-1
J gene: TRBJ1-2
CDR3 DNA: TGTGCCAGCAGTGGGTCGGGCGGTGGCTACACCTTC
CDR3 protein: CASSGSGGGYTF

D gene: TRBD2
clone size: -
V gene: TRBV18
J gene: TRBJ2-3
CDR3 DNA: TGTGCCAGCTCACCGGTCCCCCTAGCGGGATTTCCAGATACGCAGTATTTT
CDR3 protein: CASSPVPLAGFPDTQYF

D gene: TRBD2
clone size: -
V gene: TRBV9
J gene: TRBJ2-1
CDR3 DNA: TGTGCCAGCAAGCCCTGGACTAGCGGGAGGGACGAGCAGTTCTTC
CDR3 protein: CASKPWTSGRDEQFF

D gene: TRBD2
clone size: -
V gene: TRBV7-7
J gene: TRBJ2-7
CDR3 DNA: TGTGCCAGCAGCTTGACTAGCGGGGCGACCGAGCAGTACTTC
CDR3 protein: CASSLTSGATEQYF

D gene: TRBD2
clone size: -
V gene: TRBV19
J gene: TRBJ2-1
CDR3 DNA: TGTGCCAGTAGTATTAGCGGGAGGCACAATGAGCAGTTCTTC
CDR3 protein: CASSISGRHNEQFF

D gene: TRBD2
clone size: -
V gene: TRBV6-2/TRBV6-3
J gene: TRBJ2-1
CDR3 DNA: TGTGCCAGCAGTTACGATTCTAGCGGGATTTACAATGAGCAGTTCTTC
CDR3 protein: CASSYDSSGIYNEQFF

D gene: -
clone size: -
V gene: TRBV7-9
J gene: TRBJ2-7
CDR3 DNA: TGTGCCAGCAGCTTCCCTTTAGGCGGCGAGCAGTACTTC
CDR3 protein: CASSFPLGGEQYF

D gene: -
clone size: -
V gene: TRBV6-5
J gene: TRBJ1-3
CDR3 DNA: TGTGCCAGCAGTGAACAGTTCGCTGGAAACACCATATATTTT
CDR3 protein: CASSEQFAGNTIYF

D gene: -
clone size: -
V gene: TRBV29-1
J gene: TRBJ2-1
CDR3 DNA: TGCAGCGTTGAGTTGCAGGGATGGAATGAGCAGTTCTTC
CDR3 protein: CSVELQGWNEQFF

D gene: -
clone size: -
V gene: TRBV19
J gene: TRBJ1-1
CDR3 DNA: TGTGCCAGTAGTACAGAGACACTTAAAGCTTTCTTT
CDR3 protein: CASSTETLKAFF

D gene: TRBD1
clone size: -
V gene: TRBV6-1
J gene: TRBJ2-7
CDR3 DNA: TGTGCCAGCAGTGAGACCCAACCCCGGACAGGGGGTCGAGACGAGCAGTACTTC
CDR3 protein: CASSETQPRTGGRDEQYF

D gene: -
clone size: -
V gene: TRBV3-1
J gene: TRBJ1-1
CDR3 DNA: TGTGCCAGCACCCAAGAGTCTTGGACTGAAGCTTTCTTT
CDR3 protein: CASTQESWTEAFF

D gene: -
clone size: -
V gene: TRBV28
J gene: TRBJ2-3
CDR3 DNA: TGTGCCAGCAGTCCTGGACTAACCACAGATACGCAGTATTTT
CDR3 protein: CASSPGLTTDTQYF

D gene: -
clone size: few
V gene: TRBV6-5
J gene: TRBJ2-1
CDR3 DNA: TGTGCCAGCAGTTACGAGACGGTTTACAATGAGCAGTTCTTC
CDR3 protein: CASSYETVYNEQFF

D gene: -
clone size: -
V gene: TRBV7-6
J gene: TRBJ1-2
CDR3 DNA: TGTGCCAGCAGCCGTAATGGGGTCGGCTATGGCTACACCTTC
CDR3 protein: CASSRNGVGYGYTF

D gene: TRBD1
clone size: -
V gene: TRBV20-1
J gene: TRBJ2-1
CDR3 DNA: TGCAGTGCTACCCCGGGACAGGATTACAATGAGCAGTTCTTC
CDR3 protein: CSATPGQDYNEQFF

D gene: TRBD2
clone size: -
V gene: TRBV13
J gene: TRBJ2-1
CDR3 DNA: TGTGCCAGCAGCTTCTCTACTAGTCTAGCGGGAGTCGGTGAGCAGTTCTTC
CDR3 protein: CASSFSTSLAGVGEQFF

D gene: TRBD2
clone size: -
V gene: TRBV20-1
J gene: TRBJ2-7
CDR3 DNA: TGCAGTGCGCCGGGACTAGCGGGAGGAGACTCCTACGAGCAGTACTTC
CDR3 protein: CSAPGLAGGDSYEQYF

D gene: TRBD1
clone size: -
V gene: TRBV28
J gene: TRBJ2-3
CDR3 DNA: TGTGCCAGCCGTTTAGTGACAGGGATGGCTGCAGATACGCAGTATTTT
CDR3 protein: CASRLVTGMAADTQYF

D gene: -
clone size: -
V gene: TRBV6-5
J gene: TRBJ2-5
CDR3 DNA: TGTGCCAGCAGTTACTCCTGGATCTCCCAAGAGACCCAGTACTTC
CDR3 protein: CASSYSWISQETQYF

D gene: -
clone size: -
V gene: TRBV5-6
J gene: TRBJ2-1
CDR3 DNA: TGTGCCAGCAGCACCGACTCGAATGAGCAGTTCTTC
CDR3 protein: CASSTDSNEQFF

D gene: TRBD2
clone size: once
V gene: TRBV30
J gene: TRBJ2-5
CDR3 DNA: TGTGCCTGGAGTGTGGGGGGGGGACCGTGGGAGGAGACCCAGTACTTC
CDR3 protein: CAWSVGGGPWEETQYF

D gene: -
clone size: -
V gene: TRBV4-3
J gene: TRBJ2-2
CDR3 DNA: TGCGCCAGCAGCCAAGGGACGGTGGCCGGGGAGCTGTTTTTT
CDR3 protein: CASSQGTVAGELFF

D gene: TRBD1
clone size: -
V gene: TRBV24-1
J gene: TRBJ1-1
CDR3 DNA: TGTGCCACCAGTGATACCCGGACAGGGGATGAAGCTTTCTTT
CDR3 protein: CATSDTRTGDEAFF

D gene: -
clone size: -
V gene: TRBV7-8
J gene: TRBJ2-7
CDR3 DNA: TGTGCCAGCAGGGGGCACGGGCAGGGCCTCCTCTACGAGCAGTACTTC
CDR3 protein: CASRGHGQGLLYEQYF

D gene: TRBD1
clone size: -
V gene: TRBV27
J gene: TRBJ1-4
CDR3 DNA: TGTGCCAGCAGTCCACTACCTCGGGACAGGGCCGAAAAACTGTTTTTT
CDR3 protein: CASSPLPRDRAEKLFF

D gene: -
clone size: -
V gene: TRBV9
J gene: TRBJ2-3
CDR3 DNA: TGTGCCAGCAGCGTGGGCGGAGGGACGACAGATACGCAGTATTTT
CDR3 protein: CASSVGGGTTDTQYF

D gene: -
clone size: -
V gene: TRBV2
J gene: TRBJ1-3
CDR3 DNA: TGTGCCAGCATGGCCCGGACAGTCTCTGGAAACACCATATATTTT
CDR3 protein: CASMARTVSGNTIYF

D gene: -
clone size: -
V gene: TRBV5-4
J gene: TRBJ1-2
CDR3 DNA: TGTGCCAGCAGCGCAGCTCCCGCACTTGGCTACACCTTC
CDR3 protein: CASSAAPALGYTF

D gene: TRBD2
clone size: -
V gene: TRBV10-2
J gene: TRBJ2-3
CDR3 DNA: TGCGCCAGCAGTGAGGCGAGGGACTATGAGACAGATACGCAGTATTTT
CDR3 protein: CASSEARDYETDTQYF

D gene: -
clone size: -
V gene: TRBV5-6
J gene: TRBJ2-5
CDR3 DNA: TGTGCCAGCAGCTTGGGACAGTCTACGGAGACCCAGTACTTC
CDR3 protein: CASSLGQSTETQYF

D gene: -
clone size: -
V gene: TRBV5-1
J gene: TRBJ1-4
CDR3 DNA: TGCGCCAGCAGCTTTGAAGGTTGGGAGGATGGTGAAAAACTGTTTTTT
CDR3 protein: CASSFEGWEDGEKLFF

D gene: -
clone size: -
V gene: TRBV3-1
J gene: TRBJ2-2
CDR3 DNA: TGTGCCAGCACCAGAGAACAGGCGAACACCGGGGAGCTGTTTTTT
CDR3 protein: CASTREQANTGELFF

D gene: TRBD2
clone size: -
V gene: TRBV30
J gene: TRBJ2-7
CDR3 DNA: TGTGCCTGGAGTGAGGGACTAGCGGGAGGAGAGCAGTACTTC
CDR3 protein: CAWSEGLAGGEQYF

D gene: -
clone size: -
V gene: TRBV19
J gene: TRBJ2-1
CDR3 DNA: TGTGCCAGTAGTATAGTGCTGGAGGGAATAAATGAGCAGTTCTTC
CDR3 protein: CASSIVLEGINEQFF

D gene: -
clone size: -
V gene: TRBV30
J gene: TRBJ2-2
CDR3 DNA: TGTGCCTGGAGTAGGGGATCTTTTGGCGGGGAGCTGTTTTTT
CDR3 protein: CAWSRGSFGGELFF

D gene: TRBD1
clone size: -
V gene: TRBV5-5
J gene: TRBJ2-2
CDR3 DNA: TGTGCCAGCAGCAACTACCGGGACAGCTCGAACACCGGGGAGCTGTTTTTT
CDR3 protein: CASSNYRDSSNTGELFF

D gene: -
clone size: once
V gene: TRBV12-3/TRBV12-4
J gene: TRBJ1-2
CDR3 DNA: TGTGCCAGCAGTTTTGAGGGACTGGTTGGCTACACCTTC
CDR3 protein: CASSFEGLVGYTF

D gene: TRBD1
clone size: -
V gene: TRBV19
J gene: TRBJ2-3
CDR3 DNA: TGTGCCAGTAGTACGCCGGGACAGGGCCGAAATTTT
CDR3 protein: CASSTPGQGRNF

D gene: TRBD2
clone size: once
V gene: TRBV7-8
J gene: TRBJ2-7
CDR3 DNA: TGTGCCAGCAGCTTATTTCCTTCGACTAGCGGCTCCTACGAGCAGTACTTC
CDR3 protein: CASSLFPSTSGSYEQYF

D gene: TRBD2
clone size: -
V gene: TRBV28
J gene: TRBJ2-1
CDR3 DNA: TGTGCCAGCAGTTTTGCGGGAGGGACCAATGAGCAGTTCTTC
CDR3 protein: CASSFAGGTNEQFF

D gene: -
clone size: -
V gene: TRBV4-2
J gene: TRBJ2-5
CDR3 DNA: TGTGCCAGCAGCCCCTCTCTGGCCGCCGATGGGGCCCAGTACTTC
CDR3 protein: CASSPSLAADGAQYF

D gene: -
clone size: -
V gene: TRBV20-1
J gene: TRBJ1-1
CDR3 DNA: TGCAGTGCTCTCAGGGTAGGGACTGAAGCTTTCTTT
CDR3 protein: CSALRVGTEAFF

D gene: TRBD1
clone size: few
V gene: TRBV19
J gene: TRBJ1-2
CDR3 DNA: TGTGCCAGTACCTGGGGCAGGGGGGACTATGGCTACACCTTC
CDR3 protein: CASTWGRGDYGYTF

D gene: TRBD2
clone size: -
V gene: TRBV27
J gene: TRBJ2-7
CDR3 DNA: TGTGCCAGCAGTCCCGGCGGGGGAAACGTCGAGCAGTACTTC
CDR3 protein: CASSPGGGNVEQYF

D gene: TRBD2
clone size: few
V gene: TRBV2
J gene: TRBJ2-7
CDR3 DNA: TGTGCCAGCAAAACGGGAGGCTTTGCCGAGCAGTACTTC
CDR3 protein: CASKTGGFAEQYF

D gene: -
clone size: -
V gene: TRBV13
J gene: TRBJ1-5
CDR3 DNA: TGTGCCAGCAGCTTATCCACTGAGGGTGGCAATCAGCCCCAGCATTTT
CDR3 protein: CASSLSTEGGNQPQHF

D gene: -
clone size: few
V gene: TRBV7-8
J gene: TRBJ2-7
CDR3 DNA: TGTGCCAGCAGCTTAGAGGGGGAGGACGGAGCCTACGAGCAGTACTTC
CDR3 protein: CASSLEGEDGAYEQYF